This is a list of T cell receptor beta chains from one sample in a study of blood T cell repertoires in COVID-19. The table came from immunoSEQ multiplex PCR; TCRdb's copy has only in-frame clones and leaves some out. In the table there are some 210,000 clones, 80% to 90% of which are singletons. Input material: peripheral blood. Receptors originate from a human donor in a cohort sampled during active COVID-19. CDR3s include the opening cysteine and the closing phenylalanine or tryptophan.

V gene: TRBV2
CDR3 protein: CASRRLAGGPSEQFF

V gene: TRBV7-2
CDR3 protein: CASSESLDSPLHF

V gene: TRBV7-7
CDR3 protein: CASSPLIGGELNTEAFF

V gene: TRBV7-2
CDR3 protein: CASSLAPQNSGNTIYF

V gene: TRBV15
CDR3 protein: CATSRAPQGAVLSGELFF

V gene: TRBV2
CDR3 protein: CASSGGHTTQYF

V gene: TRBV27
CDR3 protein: CASSLGHNQPQHF

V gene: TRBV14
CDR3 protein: CASSARTDFNSPLHF

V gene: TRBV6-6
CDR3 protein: CASNAGSQETQYF

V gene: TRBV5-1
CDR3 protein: CASSFGTAKETQYF

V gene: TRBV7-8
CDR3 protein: CASSLDSLNEQFF

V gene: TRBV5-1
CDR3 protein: CASSPGGGGYGYTF

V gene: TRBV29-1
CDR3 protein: CSARQGALGYTF

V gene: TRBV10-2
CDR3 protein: CASRQGQETQYF

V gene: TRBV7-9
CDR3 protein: CASSRYTSGVYDEQFF

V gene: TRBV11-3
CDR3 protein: CASSYRRTGELFF

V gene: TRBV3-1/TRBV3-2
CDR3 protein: CASSQDLAAGNQPQHF

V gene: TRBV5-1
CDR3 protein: CASRIATNEKLFF

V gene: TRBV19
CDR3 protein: CASSSRDSGHEQYF

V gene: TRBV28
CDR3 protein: CASSLVTGGNYGYTF

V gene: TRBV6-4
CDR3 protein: CASSSYVGGTQYF

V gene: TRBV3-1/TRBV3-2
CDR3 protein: CASRLGTAWMNTEAFF

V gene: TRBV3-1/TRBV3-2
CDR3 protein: CASSQSLAGLREQYF

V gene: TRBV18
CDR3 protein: CASRITISNTGELFF

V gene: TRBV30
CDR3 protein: CAWSVAQTNQPQHF

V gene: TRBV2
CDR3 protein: CASRLLAGGTDTQYF

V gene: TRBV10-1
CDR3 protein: CASSESGAGEAFF

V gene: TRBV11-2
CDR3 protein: CASSSGVGDQPQHF

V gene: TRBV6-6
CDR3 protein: CASSFSGSVNEQFF

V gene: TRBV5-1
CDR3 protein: CASSLRTGRDEQFF

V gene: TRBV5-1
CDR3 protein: CASSLTENIQYF

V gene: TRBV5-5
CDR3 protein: CASSSQTGGKDTQYF

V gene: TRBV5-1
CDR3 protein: CASSFTGQGVGNTEAFF

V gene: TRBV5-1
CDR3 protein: CASSLGGATNEKLFF

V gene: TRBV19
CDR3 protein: CASSIGPGLHYEQYF

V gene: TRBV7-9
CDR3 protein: CASSLGRVLNEQFF

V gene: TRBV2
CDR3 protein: CASRHGQGTYNEQFF

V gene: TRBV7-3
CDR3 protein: CASSSQGLALNEQFF

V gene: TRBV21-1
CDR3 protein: CASTSSGTANTEAFF

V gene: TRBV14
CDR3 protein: CASSRGLDTQYF

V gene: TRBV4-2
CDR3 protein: CASSQGSGSRNEQFF

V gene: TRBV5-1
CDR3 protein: CASKPTSGFEQYF

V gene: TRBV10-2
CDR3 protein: CASRTGRSGTEAFF

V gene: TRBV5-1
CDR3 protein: CASSLEGRGGYTF

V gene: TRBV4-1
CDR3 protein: CASSQAGQPETQYF

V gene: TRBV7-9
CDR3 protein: CASSLPGQGFGYTF

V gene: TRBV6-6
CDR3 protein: CASRDKGQSGDTQYF

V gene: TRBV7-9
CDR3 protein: CASSPTQVGSGNTIYF

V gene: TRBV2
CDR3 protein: CASKADSDGYTF

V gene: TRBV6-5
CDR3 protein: CASSYSGQGSYEQYF

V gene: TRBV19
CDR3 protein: CASSIQTNEKLFF

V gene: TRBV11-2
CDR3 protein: CASSLDLRGLGYTF

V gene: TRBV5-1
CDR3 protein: CASSFGSGTGELFF